This T cell receptor (beta chain) was obtained from a study of T cell repertoires in cytomegalovirus infection. TCRdb re-derived calls from the reads in MiXCR, one entry per CDR3 protein. The sample lists roughly 920,000 distinct CDR3 sequences, approximately 31% occurring once. Germline values: CDR1 SGHDN, CDR2 FVKESK. The germline V and J ends were trimmed by 1 base and 2 bases, with 14 bases remaining between them. The CDR3 is 17 amino acids. Regarding this clonotype: What it binds is unknown.

This sequence joins TRBV14 and TRBJ2-2, with a tentative D call TRBD2 (6 bases). The clonotype originates from a human donor in good health (CMV status not recorded). Some clones in this sample may be carry-over from other donors' samples. Sample: cultured CD8+ T cells from PBMCs, taken from culture after CMV antigen stimulation. CDR3 sequence reads: CASSQAPWRGNTGELFF. The CDR3 DNA reads TGTGCCAGCAGCCAAGCCCCTTGGAGGGGAAACACCGGGGAGCTGTTTTTT. Together with reference TRBV14 and TRBJ2-2, the CDR3 gives the full variable domain: EAGVTQFPSHSVIEKGQTVTLRCDPISGHDNLYWYRRVMGKEIKFLLHFVKESKQDESGMPNNRFLAERTGGTYSTLKVQPAELEDSGVYFCASSQAPWRGNTGELFFGEGSRLTVL.